Sequencing of this TCR beta chain was carried out in a study of T cell responses to AZD1222 COVID-19 vaccine. Study in general: Second-dose intervals near 4 or 12 weeks were combined. Points from the study as a whole: The donor group comprised mostly white British people and more females; the analysis possibly underestimated clonal diversity. The breadth and depth of Spike-specific TCRs increased once two AZD1222 doses had been given. Repertoire samples came only from after the peak T cell response.

A note on this clone: Its antigen is currently unknown.

Trimming cost V 6 bases and J 4 bases, with 16 bases left between them. CDR1 LGHNA and CDR2 YSLEER come from the germline V gene. CDR3 length: 14 residues. Repertoires were generated with immunoSEQ multiplex PCR, while TCRdb's copy carries only in-frame clones and drops some. The sample lists about 69,000 clones, 80% to 90% seen once, with 2% to 2.5% in the top ten. This material consisted of peripheral blood, taken on day 0 of AZD1222 vaccination. The TCR sequence derives from an adult in good health. The chain carries TRBV4-3 and TRBJ2-7, with D perhaps given as TRBD1 or TRBD2 (5 bases each). The CDR3 sequence: CASREGIGEYEQYF. CDR3 in DNA: TGCGCCAGCAGAGAGGGGATCGGAGAGTACGAGCAGTACTTC.